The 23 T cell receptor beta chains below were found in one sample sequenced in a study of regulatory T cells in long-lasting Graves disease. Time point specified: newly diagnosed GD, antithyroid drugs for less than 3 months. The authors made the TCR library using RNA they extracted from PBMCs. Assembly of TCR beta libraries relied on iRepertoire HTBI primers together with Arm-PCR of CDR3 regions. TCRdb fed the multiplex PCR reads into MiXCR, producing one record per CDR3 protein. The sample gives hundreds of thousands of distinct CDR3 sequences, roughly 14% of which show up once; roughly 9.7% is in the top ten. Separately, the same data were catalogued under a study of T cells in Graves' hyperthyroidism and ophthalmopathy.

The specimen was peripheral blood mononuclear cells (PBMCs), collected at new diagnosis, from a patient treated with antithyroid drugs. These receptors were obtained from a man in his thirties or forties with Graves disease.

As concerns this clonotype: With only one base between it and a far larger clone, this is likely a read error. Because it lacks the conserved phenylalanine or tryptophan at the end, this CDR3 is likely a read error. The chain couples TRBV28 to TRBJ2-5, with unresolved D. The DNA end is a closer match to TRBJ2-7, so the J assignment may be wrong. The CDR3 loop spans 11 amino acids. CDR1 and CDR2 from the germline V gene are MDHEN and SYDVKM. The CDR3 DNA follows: TGTGCCAGCAGTCTCATCTACGAGCAGTACCTC. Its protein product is CASSLIYEQYL.

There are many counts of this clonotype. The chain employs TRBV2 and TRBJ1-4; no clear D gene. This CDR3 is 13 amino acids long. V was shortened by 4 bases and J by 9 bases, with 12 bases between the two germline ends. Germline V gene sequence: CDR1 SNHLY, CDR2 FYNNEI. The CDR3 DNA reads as TGTGCCAGCAGTGTTCCTACCTCGAAAAAACTGTTTTTT. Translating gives CASSVPTSKKLFF.

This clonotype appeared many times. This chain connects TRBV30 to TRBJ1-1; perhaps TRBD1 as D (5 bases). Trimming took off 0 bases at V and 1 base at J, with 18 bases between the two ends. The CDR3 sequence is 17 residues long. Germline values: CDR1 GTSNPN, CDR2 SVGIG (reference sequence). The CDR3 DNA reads TGTGCCTGGAGTGTACCTCCTCCTCAGGGAGAGAACACTGAAGCTTTCTTT. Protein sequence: CAWSVPPPQGENTEAFF.

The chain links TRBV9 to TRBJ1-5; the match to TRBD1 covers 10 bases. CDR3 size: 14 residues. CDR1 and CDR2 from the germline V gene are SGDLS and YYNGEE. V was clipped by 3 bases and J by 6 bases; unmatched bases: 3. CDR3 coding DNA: TGTGCCAGCAGCGAGACAGGGGGCATTCAGCCCCAGCATTTT. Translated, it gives CASSETGGIQPQHF.

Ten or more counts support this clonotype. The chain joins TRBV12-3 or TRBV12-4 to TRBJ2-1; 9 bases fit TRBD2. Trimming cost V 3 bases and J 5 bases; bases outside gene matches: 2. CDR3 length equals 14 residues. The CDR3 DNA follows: TGTGCCAGCAGTTTTGCTAGCGGGGACAATGAGCAGTTCTTC. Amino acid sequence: CASSFASGDNEQFF.

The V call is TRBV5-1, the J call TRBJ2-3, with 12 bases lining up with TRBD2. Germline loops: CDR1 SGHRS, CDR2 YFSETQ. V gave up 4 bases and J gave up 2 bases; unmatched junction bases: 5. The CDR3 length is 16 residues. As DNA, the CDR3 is TGCGCCAGCAGCGGAGGACTAGCGGGGCTCACAGATACGCAGTATTTT. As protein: CASSGGLAGLTDTQYF.

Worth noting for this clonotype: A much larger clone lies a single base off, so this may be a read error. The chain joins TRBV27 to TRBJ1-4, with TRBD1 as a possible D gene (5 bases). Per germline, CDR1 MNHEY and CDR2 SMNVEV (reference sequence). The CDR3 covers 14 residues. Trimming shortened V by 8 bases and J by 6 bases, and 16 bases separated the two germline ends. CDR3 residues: CASELAGRDEKLFF. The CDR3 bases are TGTGCCAGCGAACTCGCAGGGAGGGATGAAAAACTGTTTTTT.

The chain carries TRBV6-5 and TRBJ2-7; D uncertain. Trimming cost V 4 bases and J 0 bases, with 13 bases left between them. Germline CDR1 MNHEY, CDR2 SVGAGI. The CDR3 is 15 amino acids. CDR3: CASSSLDGNSYEQYF. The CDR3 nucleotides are TGTGCCAGCAGTTCCCTCGACGGAAACTCCTACGAGCAGTACTTC.

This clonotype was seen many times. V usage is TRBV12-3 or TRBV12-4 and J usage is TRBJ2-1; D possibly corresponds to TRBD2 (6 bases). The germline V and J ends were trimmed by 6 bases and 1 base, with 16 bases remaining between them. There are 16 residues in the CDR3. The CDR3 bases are TGTGCCAGCAGCCCCCAGCGGGCCCCGTCCTACAATGAGCAGTTCTTC. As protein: CASSPQRAPSYNEQFF.

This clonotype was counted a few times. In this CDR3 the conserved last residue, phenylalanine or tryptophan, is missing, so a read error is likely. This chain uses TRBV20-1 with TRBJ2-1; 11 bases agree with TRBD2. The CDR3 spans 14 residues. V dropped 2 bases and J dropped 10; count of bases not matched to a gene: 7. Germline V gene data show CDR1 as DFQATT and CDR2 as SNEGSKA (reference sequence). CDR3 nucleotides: TGCAGTGCTAGAAGGCTAGCGGGAGGCGAAGAGCAGTTCTCC. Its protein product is CSARRLAGGEEQFS.

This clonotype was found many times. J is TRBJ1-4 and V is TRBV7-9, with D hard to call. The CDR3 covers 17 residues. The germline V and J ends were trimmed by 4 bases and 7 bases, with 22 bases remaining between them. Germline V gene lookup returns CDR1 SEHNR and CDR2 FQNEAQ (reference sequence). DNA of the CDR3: TGTGCCAGCAGCTCCTTTCATCTGACGGGGTCAGGTGAAAAACTGTTTTTT. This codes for CASSSFHLTGSGEKLFF. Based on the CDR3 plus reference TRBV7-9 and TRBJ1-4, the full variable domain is DTGVSQNPRHKITKRGQNVTFRCDPISEHNRLYWYRQTLGQGPEFLTYFQNEAQLEKSRLLSDRFSAERPKGSFSTLEIQRTEQGDSAMYLCASSSFHLTGSGEKLFFGSGTQLSVL.

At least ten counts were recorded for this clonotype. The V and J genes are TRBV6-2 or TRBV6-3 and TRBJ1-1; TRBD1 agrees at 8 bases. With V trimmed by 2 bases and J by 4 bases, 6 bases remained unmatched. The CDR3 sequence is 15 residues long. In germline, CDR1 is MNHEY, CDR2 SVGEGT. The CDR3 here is CASSYTRGPGTEAFF. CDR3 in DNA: TGTGCCAGCAGTTACACCAGGGGGCCGGGCACTGAAGCTTTCTTT.

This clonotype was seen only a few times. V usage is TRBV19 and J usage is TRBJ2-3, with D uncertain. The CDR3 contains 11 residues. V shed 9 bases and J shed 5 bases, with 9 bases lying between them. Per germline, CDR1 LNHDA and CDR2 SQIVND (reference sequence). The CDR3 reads CARPREDTQYF. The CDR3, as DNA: TGTGCCAGGCCCCGAGAAGATACGCAGTATTTT. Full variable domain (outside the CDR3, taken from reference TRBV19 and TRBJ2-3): DGGITQSPKYLFRKEGQNVTLSCEQNLNHDAMYWYRQDPGQGLRLIYYSQIVNDFQKGDIAEGYSVSREKKESFPLTVTSAQKNPTAFYLCARPREDTQYFGPGTRLTVL.

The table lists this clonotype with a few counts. The CDR3 sequence is CASSPEVLTSYEQYF. CDR3 bases: TGCGCCAGCAGCCCAGAGGTTTTAACCTCCTACGAGCAGTACTTC. This chain joins TRBV5-1 and TRBJ2-7; no clear D gene. Per germline, CDR1 SGHRS and CDR2 YFSETQ. CDR3 length: 15 residues. Trimming removed 4 bases at V and 0 bases at J, with 14 bases between.

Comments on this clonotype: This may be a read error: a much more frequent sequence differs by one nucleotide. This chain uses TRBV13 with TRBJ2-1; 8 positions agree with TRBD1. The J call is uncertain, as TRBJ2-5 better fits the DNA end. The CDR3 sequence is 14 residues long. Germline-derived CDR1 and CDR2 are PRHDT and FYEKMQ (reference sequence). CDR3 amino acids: CASSLRTGQEAQYF. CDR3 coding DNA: TGTGCCAGCAGCCTCCGGACAGGGCAAGAGGCCCAGTACTTC.

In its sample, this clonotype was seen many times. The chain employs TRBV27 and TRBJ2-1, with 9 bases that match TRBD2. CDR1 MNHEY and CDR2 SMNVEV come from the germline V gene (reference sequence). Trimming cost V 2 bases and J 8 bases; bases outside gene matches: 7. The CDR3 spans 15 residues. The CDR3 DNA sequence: TGTGCCAGCAGTTTAGTGTCTAGCGGGACAGATGAGCAGTTCTTC. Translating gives CASSLVSSGTDEQFF.

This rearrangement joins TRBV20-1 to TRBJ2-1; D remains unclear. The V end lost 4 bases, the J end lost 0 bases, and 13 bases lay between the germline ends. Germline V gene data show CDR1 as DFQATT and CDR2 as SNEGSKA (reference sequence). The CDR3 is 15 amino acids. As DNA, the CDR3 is TGCAGTGCTATTATTCTTAGTCACTCCTACAATGAGCAGTTCTTC. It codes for CSAIILSHSYNEQFF.

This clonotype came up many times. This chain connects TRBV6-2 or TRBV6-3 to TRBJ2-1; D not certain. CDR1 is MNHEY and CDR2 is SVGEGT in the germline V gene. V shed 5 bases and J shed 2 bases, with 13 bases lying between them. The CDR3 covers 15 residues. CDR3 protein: CASSVEMFAYNEQFF. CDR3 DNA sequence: TGTGCCAGCAGTGTCGAGATGTTCGCCTACAATGAGCAGTTCTTC.

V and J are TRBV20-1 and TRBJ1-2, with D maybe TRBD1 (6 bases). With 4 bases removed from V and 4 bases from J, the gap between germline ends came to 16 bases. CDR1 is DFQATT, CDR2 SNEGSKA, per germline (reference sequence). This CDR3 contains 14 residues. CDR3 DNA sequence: TGCAGTGCTAAAGGGGGGGATGGGGTCTATGGCTACACCTTC. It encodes CSAKGGDGVYGYTF.

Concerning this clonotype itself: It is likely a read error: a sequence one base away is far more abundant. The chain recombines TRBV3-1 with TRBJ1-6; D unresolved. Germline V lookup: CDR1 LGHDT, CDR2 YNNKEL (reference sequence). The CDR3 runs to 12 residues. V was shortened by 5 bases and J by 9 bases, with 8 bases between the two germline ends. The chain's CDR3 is CASSISGSPLHF. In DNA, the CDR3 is TGTGCCAGCAGCATCTCCGGTTCACCCCTCCACTTT.

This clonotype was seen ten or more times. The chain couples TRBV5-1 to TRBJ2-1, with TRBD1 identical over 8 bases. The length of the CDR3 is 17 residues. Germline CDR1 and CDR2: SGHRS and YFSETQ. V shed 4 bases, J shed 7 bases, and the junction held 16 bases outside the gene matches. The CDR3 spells CASSLLAGGQGWNEQFF. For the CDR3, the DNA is TGCGCCAGCAGCCTACTCGCCGGTGGACAGGGCTGGAATGAGCAGTTCTTC.

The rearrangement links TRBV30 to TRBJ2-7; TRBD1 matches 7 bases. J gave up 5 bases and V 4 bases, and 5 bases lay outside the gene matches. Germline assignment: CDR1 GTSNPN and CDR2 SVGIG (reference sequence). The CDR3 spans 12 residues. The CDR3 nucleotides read TGTGCCTGGAACCGGGACAGTGACGAGCAGTACTTC. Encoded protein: CAWNRDSDEQYF.

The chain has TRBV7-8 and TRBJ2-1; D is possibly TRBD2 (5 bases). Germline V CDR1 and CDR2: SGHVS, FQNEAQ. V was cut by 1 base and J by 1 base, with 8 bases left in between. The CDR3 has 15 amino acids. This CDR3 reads CASSLVPGSYNEQFF. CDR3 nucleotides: TGTGCCAGCAGCTTAGTGCCGGGATCCTACAATGAGCAGTTCTTC.